This T cell receptor (beta chain) is from a study of blood T cell repertoires in COVID-19. This CDR3 has 14 amino acids. Germline lookup yields CDR1 SGHRS and CDR2 YFSETQ. V lost 3 bases, J lost 1 base, and 10 bases lay in between. Original processing methods: Estimated nucleated cell counts came from reference gene primer amplification. The data were produced by immunoSEQ multiplex PCR, yet TCRdb's version contains in-frame clones alone and is incomplete. V and J calls and clone size follow that table, whereas D and trimming were derived from the DNA. The table records 86,000 or so clones, 82% of them present only once.

This rearrangement joins TRBV5-1 to TRBJ1-1, with D maybe TRBD1 (6 bases). The receptor was isolated from a woman of 80 years or more with acute or convalescent COVID-19. Sequenced input: peripheral blood. The CDR3 nucleotides read TGCGCCAGCAGCTCCCTGGACAGGAACACTGAAGCTTTCTTT. Translated: CASSSLDRNTEAFF.